This TCR beta chain was identified in a study of blood T cell repertoires in COVID-19. Study details: The samples span acute and convalescent COVID-19 from the United States, Italy and Spain.

Clones were sequenced by immunoSEQ multiplex PCR, and TCRdb holds only the in-frame ones, with some missing. The sample shows over 50,000 clones, 70% to 90% of them seen only once. This clonotype was sampled from an elderly man with acute or convalescent COVID-19. Sequences were obtained from peripheral blood.

DNA for the CDR3: TGTGCCAGCAGATCCCCGACAGTAACAGATACGCAGTATTTT. Its protein product is CASRSPTVTDTQYF. The chain recombines TRBV6-5 with TRBJ2-3, with D perhaps matching TRBD1 (5 bases). V was pared by 6 bases and J by 3 bases, with 13 bases between. Germline V gene sequence: CDR1 MNHEY, CDR2 SVGAGI. This CDR3 has 14 residues.